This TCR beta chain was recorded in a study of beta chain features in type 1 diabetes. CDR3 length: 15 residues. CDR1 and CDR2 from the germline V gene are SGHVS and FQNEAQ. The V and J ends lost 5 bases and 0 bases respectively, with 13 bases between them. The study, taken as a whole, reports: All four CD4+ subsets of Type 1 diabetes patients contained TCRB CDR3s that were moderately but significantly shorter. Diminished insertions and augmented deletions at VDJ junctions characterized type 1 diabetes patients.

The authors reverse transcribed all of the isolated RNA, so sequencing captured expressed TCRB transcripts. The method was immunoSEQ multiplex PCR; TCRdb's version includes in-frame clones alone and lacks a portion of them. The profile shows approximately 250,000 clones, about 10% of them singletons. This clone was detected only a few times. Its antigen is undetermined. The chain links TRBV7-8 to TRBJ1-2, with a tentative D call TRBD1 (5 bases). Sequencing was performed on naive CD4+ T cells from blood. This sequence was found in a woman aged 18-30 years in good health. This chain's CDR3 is CASSLQDGPNYGYTF. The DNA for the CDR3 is TGTGCCAGCAGCCTACAGGACGGGCCTAACTATGGCTACACCTTC.